The entry below gives a single T cell receptor beta chain sequence along with its context. Its recognized antigen is unknown. Base qualities are missing; no much larger clone stands one base away. The library came from PCR. At the Johns Hopkins FTIC core, DNA from the cultured CD4+ T cells underwent TCR sequencing with the Oncomine TCR Beta short-read assay. Genomic DNA was extracted from the cultured CD4+ T cells with the QIAamp micro DNA kit. Oncomine TCR Beta libraries made from cultured CD4+ T cells were pooled using unique dual indexes and sequenced on an Illumina iSeq 100. The published analysis was carried out like this. Non-productive sequences were removed, and CDR3s not starting with C, not ending with F or W, or shorter than 7 amino acids were discarded. The MANAFEST web application identified antigen-specific clonotypes by comparing peptide-stimulated wells against reference wells and other culture wells. An FDR below 0.05, an odds ratio above 5, and a productive frequency above 0.1% in at least two of three replicate wells were required for clones to be considered positive. Cross-reactive clonotypes were defined as significantly expanded in both SARS-CoV-2 spike wells and at least one common cold coronavirus spike condition. CDR3 homology was assessed with Levenshtein distances (stringdist) and unrooted phylogenetic trees (ape) in R version 3.6.1. TCRdb reanalyzed the raw reads on its own, using fastp at Q25 for trimming and MiXCR for clone calling, and kept in-frame beta chains. Duplicate CDR3 protein sequences are folded into a single record with the most common DNA and genes. TCRdb, not the authors, supplied the V and J calls. For this sample the table gives 11,000 or so distinct CDR3 sequences, of which 55% to 70% were detected only once. Of the sample, 14% falls within the top ten clones.

This specimen's treatment or condition label, interpreted: roughly ten-day PBMC culture with coronavirus spike peptide pools or control peptides (ViraFEST assay). The ViraFEST assay, used in the study, expanded antigen-specific T cells with peptide pools and then identified the expanded clonotypes through TCR sequencing. Positive SARS-CoV-2 PCR tests in the convalescent patients dated from March to December 2020, before Alpha, Beta and Delta variants emerged in the United States. Around 2 million PBMCs per well were cultured in IMDM with about 5% human AB serum and about 9.2 IU/ml IL-2, plus 10 ug/ml peptide pools. On days 3 and 7, half of the culture medium was replaced with fresh IL-2-containing medium. After around 11 days of culture, CD4+ T cells were isolated by negative selection using the EasySep CD4+ T cell isolation kit. PBMCs were separated from whole blood using Ficoll-Paque Plus gradient centrifugation and then either used fresh or cryopreserved at -140C. Each culture condition was generally run in triplicate wells.

This sample is part of a study of vaccination and CD4 T cells after COVID-19 (dated by TCRdb to between 2021 and 2023). About the study as a whole: SARS-CoV-2 positivity had been established in the convalescent patients by nasal swab PCR, and mild disease was recorded in nine of these patients and severe disease in one. Each participant got two doses of either the Pfizer-BioNTech BNT162b2 vaccine (n=8) or the Moderna mRNA-1273 vaccine (n=2). Post-vaccine blood samples were collected a median of around 70 days after the second vaccine dose, ranging from about 12 to 250 days. Control cultures received a CEFX viral epitope pool as the positive control, an HIV-1 Nef peptide pool as the negative control, or no peptide. The spike-specific CD4+ TCR repertoire was compared before and after mRNA vaccination in fewer than eleven COVID-19 convalescent patients and a few infection-naive healthy vaccine recipients. Six males and four females were included in the convalescent cohort, with two Hispanic individuals, seven Caucasians, two Asians and one multiracial person represented. The cultures were stimulated with overlapping spike peptide pools from SARS-CoV-2 and from the common cold coronaviruses HCoV-NL63, HCoV-OC43 and HCoV-229E. Post-COVID blood samples were collected from convalescent patients a median of roughly 100 days after diagnosis, with a range of roughly 35 to 180 days. The full study reports these points: Only a relatively small number of convalescent patients were included in the study, and early timepoints following natural infection were not analyzed. In convalescent patients, a median approximately 86% of post-vaccine SARS-CoV-2-reactive clones were detected only after vaccination, suggesting vaccine-specific priming. Nearly all vaccine-specific clones in convalescent patients (304 of 307) were mono-reactive for SARS-CoV-2 spike rather than cross-reactive with common cold coronaviruses. An increase in the median number of SARS-CoV-2-reactive clonotypes from approximately 23 after infection to roughly 36 after vaccination was observed, but the change was not found to be significant.

CDR1 and CDR2 (GTSNPN, SVGIG) derive from the germline V gene (reference sequence). The CDR3, cysteine through phenylalanine, is 13 amino acids long. The retained sequence is limited to the CDR3, 39 bases, with the frame set at the first base. V and J lose 3 bases and 3 bases, and a span of 11 bases separates them. The rearranged chain carries TRBV30 and TRBJ1-2, with the D gene not confidently named. The specimen sequenced was CD4+ T cells from blood, cultured in vitro. This TCR was sampled from a human donor who had recovered from COVID-19. The CDR3 has the sequence CAWSPREHYGYTF. The sequence in DNA is TGTGCCTGGAGCCCTCGGGAGCACTATGGCTACACCTTC.